A selection of T cell receptor beta chains follows, all from one sample in a study of regulatory T cells in long-lasting Graves disease. A single record per CDR3 protein comes from TCRdb applying MiXCR to the multiplex PCR reads. The sample contains roughly 380,000 distinct CDR3 sequences, about a sixth of which appear only once. Sequencing used peripheral blood mononuclear cells (PBMCs), obtained at new diagnosis, from a patient treated with antithyroid drugs. The receptors were sampled from a female donor with Graves disease. Both conserved end residues are part of each CDR3. The order of the fields is V gene, D gene, J gene, clone size, CDR3 DNA, CDR3 protein. The D gene is left open where the match is weak. Not all rows give a size; the values are once, few, many and, for expanded clones, a class.

TRBV19	TRBD2	TRBJ2-7	many	TGTGCCAGTAGTCGACTAGCGGGAGGGTACGAGCAGTACTTC	CASSRLAGGYEQYF
TRBV5-1	TRBD1	TRBJ2-1	NA	TGCGCCAGCAGCTTGTCCCCAGGGGGTGCCCACAATGAGCAGTTCTTC	CASSLSPGGAHNEQFF
TRBV5-4	NA	TRBJ1-3	few	TGTGCCAGCAGCTTGGTGGGGGCCGCAGAGACTTCTGGGAACACCATATATTTT	CASSLVGAAETSGNTIYF
TRBV6-1	NA	TRBJ2-2	few	TGTGCCAGCAGCAGACAGTTTTCGAACACCGGGGAGCTGTTTTTT	CASSRQFSNTGELFF
TRBV7-2	NA	TRBJ1-5	many	TGTGCCAGCAGCTTAGCGGTGGGGTCCAATCAGCCCCAGCATTTT	CASSLAVGSNQPQHF
TRBV4-1	NA	TRBJ2-5	NA	TGCGCCAGCAGCTCGACCACGGGGTTTGGAGAGACCCAGTACTTC	CASSSTTGFGETQYF
TRBV12-3/TRBV12-4	NA	TRBJ2-5	many	TGTGCCAGCAGTTTAGCGCTTCCCAGTTCTGCCGAGACCCAGTACTTC	CASSLALPSSAETQYF
TRBV27	TRBD1	TRBJ1-5	NA	TGTGCCAGCAGTTTACGCAGGGGGGATAGCAATCAGCCCCAGCATTTT	CASSLRRGDSNQPQHF
TRBV7-9	TRBD1	TRBJ2-1	once	TGTGCCAGCAGCCCTCCGGACAGGGGTACCCACAATGAGCAGTTCTTC	CASSPPDRGTHNEQFF
TRBV24-1	TRBD2	TRBJ2-5	NA	TGTGCCACCAGTGATTTGTCTAGCGGGAGTGTAGAGACCCAGTACTTC	CATSDLSSGSVETQYF
TRBV12-3/TRBV12-4	TRBD2	TRBJ2-3	many	TGTGCCAGCAGCCCCCTCGGGGGAGGGTATCCGACAGATACGCAGTATTTT	CASSPLGGGYPTDTQYF